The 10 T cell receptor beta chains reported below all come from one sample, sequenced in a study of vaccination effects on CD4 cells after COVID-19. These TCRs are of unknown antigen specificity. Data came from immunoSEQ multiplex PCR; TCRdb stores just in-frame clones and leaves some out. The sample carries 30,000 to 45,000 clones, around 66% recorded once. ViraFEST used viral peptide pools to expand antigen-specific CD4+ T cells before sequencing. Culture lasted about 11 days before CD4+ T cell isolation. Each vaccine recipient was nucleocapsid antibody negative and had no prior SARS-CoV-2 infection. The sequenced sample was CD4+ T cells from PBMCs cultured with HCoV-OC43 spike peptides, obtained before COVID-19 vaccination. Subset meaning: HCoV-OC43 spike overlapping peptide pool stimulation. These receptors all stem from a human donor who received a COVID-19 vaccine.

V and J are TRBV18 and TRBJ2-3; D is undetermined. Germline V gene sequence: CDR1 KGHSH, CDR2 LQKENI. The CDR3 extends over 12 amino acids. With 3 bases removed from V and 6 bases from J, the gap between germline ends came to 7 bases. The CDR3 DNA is TGTGCCAGCTCACCCGGAACCGATACGCAGTATTTT. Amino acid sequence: CASSPGTDTQYF.

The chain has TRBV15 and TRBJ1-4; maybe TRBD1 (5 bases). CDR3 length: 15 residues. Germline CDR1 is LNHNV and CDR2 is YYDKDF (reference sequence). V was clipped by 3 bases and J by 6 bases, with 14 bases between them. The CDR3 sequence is CATSSDAGPYEKLFF. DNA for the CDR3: TGTGCCACCAGCAGTGATGCAGGGCCCTATGAAAAACTGTTTTTT.

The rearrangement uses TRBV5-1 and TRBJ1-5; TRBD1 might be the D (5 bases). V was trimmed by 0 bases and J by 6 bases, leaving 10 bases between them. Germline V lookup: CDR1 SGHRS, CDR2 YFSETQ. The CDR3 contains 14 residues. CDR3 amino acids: CASSLDVGVQPQHF. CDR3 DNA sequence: TGCGCCAGCAGCTTGGACGTGGGGGTTCAGCCCCAGCATTTT.

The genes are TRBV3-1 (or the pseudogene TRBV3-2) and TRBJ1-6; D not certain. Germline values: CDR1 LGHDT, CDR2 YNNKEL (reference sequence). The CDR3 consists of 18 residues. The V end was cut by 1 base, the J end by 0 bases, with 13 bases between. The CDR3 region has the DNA TGTGCCAGCAGCCAAGGAAGGGTGCAAAGCTCCTATAATTCACCCCTCCACTTT. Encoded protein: CASSQGRVQSSYNSPLHF.

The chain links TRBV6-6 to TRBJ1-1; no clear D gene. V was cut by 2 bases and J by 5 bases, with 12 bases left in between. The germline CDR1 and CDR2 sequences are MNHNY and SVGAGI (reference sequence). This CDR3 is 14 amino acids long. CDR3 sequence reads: CASSYLHLGTEAFF. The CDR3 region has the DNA TGTGCCAGCAGTTACCTCCATCTGGGGACTGAAGCTTTCTTT.

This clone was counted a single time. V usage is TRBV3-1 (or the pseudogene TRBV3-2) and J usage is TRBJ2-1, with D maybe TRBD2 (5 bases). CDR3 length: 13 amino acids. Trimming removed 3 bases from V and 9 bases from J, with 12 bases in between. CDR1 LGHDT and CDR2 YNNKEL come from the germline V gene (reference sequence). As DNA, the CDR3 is TGTGCCAGCAGCCATCTTGGAGGCACTGAGCAGTTCTTC. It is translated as CASSHLGGTEQFF.

The CDR3 nucleotides read TGTGCCAGCAACGATGTTGGCTCCTACGAGCAGTACTTC. This sequence encodes CASNDVGSYEQYF. The J gene is TRBJ2-7, the V gene TRBV2, with D unclear. This CDR3 comprises 13 residues. Germline CDR1 is SNHLY and CDR2 is FYNNEI. V dropped 7 bases and J dropped 0 bases, with 10 bases sitting between them.

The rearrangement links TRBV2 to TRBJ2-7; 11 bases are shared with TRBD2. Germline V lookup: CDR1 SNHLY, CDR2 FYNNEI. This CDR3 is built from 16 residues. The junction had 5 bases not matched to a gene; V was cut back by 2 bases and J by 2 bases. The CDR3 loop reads CASSERLAGKAYEQYF. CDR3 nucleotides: TGTGCCAGCAGTGAACGACTAGCGGGGAAGGCCTACGAGCAGTACTTC.

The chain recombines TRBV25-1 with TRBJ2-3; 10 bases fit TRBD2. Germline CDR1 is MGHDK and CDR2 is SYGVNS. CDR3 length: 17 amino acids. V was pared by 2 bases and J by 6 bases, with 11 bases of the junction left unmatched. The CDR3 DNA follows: TGTGCCAGCAGTGAAGGGGCCTGGGGAGCGGGGGGGGATACGCAGTATTTT. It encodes CASSEGAWGAGGDTQYF.

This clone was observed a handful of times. The CDR3 is CASSQDGSTYNEQFF. In DNA, the CDR3 is TGTGCCAGCAGCCAAGACGGGTCTACCTACAATGAGCAGTTCTTC. This sequence joins TRBV3-1 (or the pseudogene TRBV3-2) and TRBJ2-1; D gene ambiguous. Trimming stripped 0 bases from V and 2 bases from J, with 8 bases between. The CDR3 covers 15 residues. The germline V gene encodes CDR1 LGHDT and CDR2 YNNKEL (reference sequence).